This note documents a single T cell receptor (beta chain) sequence. Germline V gives CDR1 SGHTA, CDR2 FQGTGA. This CDR3 spans 16 amino acids. Trimming took 4 bases from V and 0 from J; bases not matched to a gene: 5. The sample originates from a study of blood T cell repertoires in COVID-19. TCRdb keeps only in-frame clones here, not all; method: immunoSEQ multiplex PCR. In the table there are 200,000 to 250,000 clones, 70% to 90% of which are singletons. The rearrangement uses TRBV7-3 and TRBJ1-2, with 10 bases fitting TRBD1. Material for sequencing was peripheral blood. The source of this sequence is a woman under 30 who had recovered from COVID-19. CDR3 in amino acids: CASSWTGGPANYGYTF. The CDR3 region has the DNA TGTGCCAGCAGCTGGACAGGGGGGCCAGCTAACTATGGCTACACCTTC. Together with reference TRBV7-3 and TRBJ1-2, the CDR3 gives the full variable domain: GAGVSQTPSNKVTEKGKYVELRCDPISGHTALYWYRQSLGQGPEFLIYFQGTGAADDSGLPNDRFFAVRPEGSVSTLKIQRTERGDSAVYLCASSWTGGPANYGYTFGSGTRLTVV.